The clone carrying this T cell receptor (beta chain) showed up just once. The CDR3 is 14 amino acids. The junction had 7 bases not matched to a gene; V was cut back by 4 bases and J by 7 bases. In germline, CDR1 is MGHRA, CDR2 YSYEKL. This sample is part of a study of blood T cell repertoires in COVID-19. Study details: Material from acute and convalescent COVID-19 was sourced from the United States, Italy and Spain.

Some clones are missing from TCRdb's copy, which holds only in-frame ones; the method was immunoSEQ multiplex PCR. Of some 260,000 clones in the sample, about 86% were seen once. The sequencing input was peripheral blood. The clonotype was recovered from a man older than 75 with acute or convalescent COVID-19. V gene TRBV4-1 combines with J gene TRBJ1-1, with 9 bases that match TRBD1. CDR3 bases: TGCGCCAGCAGCCCCGACGGGACAGGGAATGAAGCTTTCTTT. Its protein is CASSPDGTGNEAFF.